These 26 T cell receptor beta chains were sequenced from one sample in a study of shared clonotypes between healthy human individuals. Measured with immunoSEQ multiplex PCR; TCRdb has only the in-frame clones, and not every one. Among nearly 600,000 clones, roughly 95% were seen once, and the ten largest hold around 0.11%. Selected positively for CCR7 and CD45RO-negative, naive CD8 cells excluded terminally differentiated effector memory CD45RA+ cells. The sequencing input was naive CD8+ T cells sorted from blood. The receptor source for this set is a woman aged 25-40 years in good health.

The rearrangement uses TRBV5-6 and TRBJ1-4; TRBD1 is a possible D gene (6 bases). The CDR3 consists of 14 residues. Germline lookup yields CDR1 SGHDT and CDR2 YYEEEE. With 0 bases removed from V and 6 bases from J, the gap between germline ends came to 9 bases. The CDR3 loop is CASSLAWGHEKLFF. The DNA for the CDR3 is TGTGCCAGCAGCTTGGCCTGGGGGCATGAAAAACTGTTTTTT.

The chain couples TRBV7-9 to TRBJ2-1, with 11 bases that match TRBD2. The trim removed 5 bases at V and 4 bases at J, leaving 16 bases unmatched. This CDR3 has 19 residues. CDR1 SEHNR and CDR2 FQNEAQ come from the germline V gene (reference sequence). The CDR3 loop is CASSLPTSGTRTNYNEQFF. As DNA, the CDR3 is TGTGCCAGCAGCCTCCCGACTAGCGGGACTCGAACGAATTACAATGAGCAGTTCTTC.

This clone has just one count. The chain has TRBV5-6 and TRBJ2-7; D uncertain. There are 15 residues in the CDR3. CDR1 and CDR2 from the germline V gene are SGHDT and YYEEEE. Trimming pared 1 base from V and 2 bases from J, leaving 13 bases between. In DNA, the CDR3 is TGTGCCAGCAGCTTGAGGCTATCCGCCCCCTACGAGCAGTACTTC. This translates into CASSLRLSAPYEQYF.

The rearrangement uses TRBV5-3 and TRBJ2-7, with 9 bases fitting TRBD1. TRBV5-3 falls under the ORF class, with uncertain function. Trimming took 0 bases from V and 2 from J; bases not matched to a gene: 6. CDR3 size: 16 residues. The CDR3 is CARSLAGDRDTYEQYF. In DNA, the CDR3 is TGTGCCAGAAGCTTGGCCGGGGACAGGGATACCTACGAGCAGTACTTC.

The rearrangement joins TRBV27 to TRBJ2-7; TRBD2 matches at 14 bases. The CDR3 is made up of 15 amino acids. Germline CDR1 MNHEY, CDR2 SMNVEV (reference sequence). The ends lost 5 bases at V and 2 bases at J; junction bases unmatched: 2. The chain's CDR3 is CASSTGLAGAYEQYF. The CDR3 DNA reads as TGTGCCAGCAGTACGGGACTAGCGGGGGCCTACGAGCAGTACTTC.

The chain uses TRBV28 and TRBJ2-7; D is possibly TRBD1 (6 bases). The CDR3 sequence is 15 residues long. Germline assignment: CDR1 MDHEN and CDR2 SYDVKM. V was clipped by 6 bases and J by 3 bases, with 18 bases between them. CDR3 coding DNA: TGTGCCAGCAGGTACGCGGCAGGGGACCACTACGAGCAGTACTTC. Translated: CASRYAAGDHYEQYF.

The V gene is TRBV7-9, the J gene TRBJ1-2, with TRBD1 matching over 9 bases. Germline loops: CDR1 SEHNR, CDR2 FQNEAQ (reference sequence). V lost 5 bases and J lost 2; bases outside the gene matches: 9. The CDR3 runs 16 residues. CDR3 DNA sequence: TGTGCCAGCAGCCCCCCGACAGGGGGGCTAAACTATGGCTACACCTTC. Encoded protein: CASSPPTGGLNYGYTF.

The chain recombines TRBV4-1 with TRBJ2-7; no firm D call. The CDR3 is made up of 16 amino acids. The germline V and J ends were trimmed by 2 bases and 3 bases, with 17 bases remaining between them. The germline gives CDR1 MGHRA, CDR2 YSYEKL. The CDR3 DNA follows: TGCGCCAGCAGCCAATATTCGGTAGACGTAGACTACGAGCAGTACTTC. Its translation is CASSQYSVDVDYEQYF.

This chain links TRBV11-2 with TRBJ2-2; D perhaps matches TRBD2 (5 bases). Germline V gene sequence: CDR1 SGHAT, CDR2 FQNNGV. The CDR3 spans 13 residues. V shed 3 bases and J shed 7 bases, with 9 bases lying between them. CDR3 region: CASSLVGGGELFF. The CDR3 DNA follows: TGTGCCAGCAGCTTGGTAGGAGGCGGGGAGCTGTTTTTT.

The chain links TRBV2 to TRBJ1-5; no reliable D call. The CDR3 consists of 13 residues. Trimming cost V 7 bases and J 2 bases, with 9 bases left between them. CDR1 SNHLY and CDR2 FYNNEI come from the germline V gene. CDR3 amino acids: CASTSVGNQPQHF. The CDR3, as DNA: TGTGCCAGCACCAGCGTCGGCAATCAGCCCCAGCATTTT.

This chain connects TRBV27 to TRBJ2-7, with 9 bases lining up with TRBD1. The CDR3 is 14 amino acids. V lost 2 bases and J lost 7; bases outside the gene matches: 6. Germline assignment: CDR1 MNHEY and CDR2 SMNVEV (reference sequence). The CDR3 here is CASSLLETGGEQYF. DNA for the CDR3: TGTGCCAGCAGTTTACTGGAGACAGGGGGGGAGCAGTACTTC.

This clone appeared once. This specimen includes other DNA sequences encoding the same CDR3. This sequence joins TRBV27 and TRBJ1-5; D is unclear. The CDR3 consists of 14 residues. The ends were cut back, 2 bases at V and 1 base at J, with 6 bases in the middle. Germline-derived CDR1 and CDR2 are MNHEY and SMNVEV (reference sequence). The CDR3 DNA is TGTGCCAGCAGTTTAACGGGGAGCAATCAGCCCCAGCATTTT. It is translated as CASSLTGSNQPQHF.

The chain has TRBV7-2 and TRBJ2-7, with 9 bases fitting TRBD1. Losses at the gene ends were 5 bases for V and 6 bases for J; bases not matched to a gene: 5. This CDR3 comprises 13 residues. The germline V gene encodes CDR1 SGHTA and CDR2 FQGNSA. The CDR3 sequence is CASSRDRVSEQYF. CDR3 DNA: TGTGCCAGCAGCCGGGACAGGGTCTCCGAGCAGTACTTC.

V is TRBV20-1 and J is TRBJ1-5; D not resolved. Trimming removed 3 bases from V and 7 bases from J, with 7 bases in between. Germline V CDR1 and CDR2: DFQATT, SNEGSKA (reference sequence). The CDR3 totals 11 residues. CDR3 nucleotide sequence: TGCAGTGCTAGCTCGGGCCAGCCCCAGCATTTT. Translation: CSASSGQPQHF.

The V and J genes are TRBV27 and TRBJ2-1; 10 nucleotides agree with TRBD2. The V segment lost 6 bases and the J segment 2 bases; nucleotides outside the gene matches: 4. Germline V CDR1 and CDR2: MNHEY, SMNVEV (reference sequence). The CDR3 is 15 residues long. The CDR3 DNA follows: TGTGCCAGCAGCCAGAGCGGGAGGGCCTACAATGAGCAGTTCTTC. Translated, it gives CASSQSGRAYNEQFF.

V is TRBV11-2 and J is TRBJ2-7; TRBD1 might be the D (6 bases). The CDR3 consists of 13 residues. Trimming shortened V by 0 bases and J by 6 bases, and 9 bases separated the two germline ends. Per the germline V gene, CDR1 is SGHAT and CDR2 is FQNNGV. The CDR3 loop is CASSLDVGAEQYF. The CDR3 region has the DNA TGTGCCAGCAGCTTAGATGTGGGGGCCGAGCAGTACTTC.

V is TRBV27 and J is TRBJ2-2, with D uncertain. This CDR3 comprises 15 residues. CDR1 is MNHEY, CDR2 SMNVEV, per germline (reference sequence). Trimming pared 3 bases from V and 4 bases from J, leaving 12 bases between. Here the CDR3 DNA reads TGTGCCAGCAGTTTGATGAGCCGAGTCACCGGGGAGCTGTTTTTT. This gives the protein CASSLMSRVTGELFF.

The V gene is TRBV5-1, the J gene TRBJ1-4; maybe TRBD1 (5 bases). The V gene lost 4 bases and the J gene lost 8 bases, with 21 bases spanning the gap. This CDR3 spans 16 amino acids. Germline CDR1 reads SGHRS; CDR2 reads YFSETQ. The CDR3 loop reads CASSKGDMGVGEKLFF. The CDR3 DNA reads TGCGCCAGCAGCAAGGGCGATATGGGGGTAGGAGAAAAACTGTTTTTT.

The gene calls are TRBV28 and TRBJ1-1, with TRBD1 as a possible D gene (6 bases). The V gene's germline CDR1 is MDHEN and CDR2 SYDVKM. V shed 3 bases and J shed 1 base, with 15 bases lying between them. The CDR3 is 16 amino acids. CDR3 bases: TGTGCCAGCAGTTTTCTAACAATACAGGGGAACACTGAAGCTTTCTTT. This gives the protein CASSFLTIQGNTEAFF. The whole variable domain, remainder taken from reference TRBV28 and TRBJ1-1, is DVKVTQSSRYLVKRTGEKVFLECVQDMDHENMFWYRQDPGLGLRLIYFSYDVKMKEKGDIPEGYSVSREKKERFSLILESASTNQTSMYLCASSFLTIQGNTEAFFGQGTRLTVV.

The chain joins TRBV28 to TRBJ2-7; perhaps TRBD2 as D (6 bases). The V and J ends lost 6 bases and 3 bases respectively, with 24 bases between them. Germline CDR1 is MDHEN and CDR2 is SYDVKM. CDR3 length equals 17 residues. CDR3 sequence: CASSSRTGTVPFYEQYF. Written as DNA, the CDR3 is TGTGCCAGCAGCTCACGGACCGGGACTGTACCTTTCTACGAGCAGTACTTC.

This chain uses TRBV7-9 with TRBJ2-2; D is perhaps TRBD2 (6 bases). Germline V gene data show CDR1 as SEHNR and CDR2 as FQNEAQ (reference sequence). CDR3 length: 15 amino acids. V gave up 6 bases and J gave up 3 bases, with 14 bases separating them. DNA of the CDR3: TGTGCCAGCAGAGGCGGGACCTACGACACCGGGGAGCTGTTTTTT. It yields the protein CASRGGTYDTGELFF.

This sequence joins TRBV10-3 and TRBJ1-5, with D unclear. The length of the CDR3 is 14 residues. CDR1 is ENHRY and CDR2 is SYGVKD in the germline V gene. The CDR3 protein is CAVRAEAGNQPQHF. The CDR3 DNA is TGTGCTGTCCGGGCGGAGGCAGGCAATCAGCCCCAGCATTTT.

The rearrangement uses TRBV27 and TRBJ2-7; D may be TRBD2 (7 bases). CDR1 and CDR2 from the germline V gene are MNHEY and SMNVEV (reference sequence). The CDR3 loop spans 15 amino acids. V lost 5 bases and J lost 2, with 16 bases in between. The CDR3 DNA sequence: TGTGCCAGCAGTCCCGTTCGGGGGGCACCCTACGAGCAGTACTTC. This encodes CASSPVRGAPYEQYF.

The chain employs TRBV7-8 and TRBJ2-1; D gene uncertain. Germline lookup yields CDR1 SGHVS and CDR2 FQNEAQ. The CDR3 is 12 amino acids. V dropped 2 bases and J dropped 6 bases, with 5 bases sitting between them. CDR3 sequence (DNA): TGTGCCAGCAGCTTAAATTTCAATGAGCAGTTCTTC. Protein product: CASSLNFNEQFF. The variable domain in full, completed from reference TRBV7-8 and TRBJ2-1, reads GAGVSQSPRYKVAKRGQDVALRCDPISGHVSLFWYQQALGQGPEFLTYFQNEAQLDKSGLPSDRFFAERPEGSVSTLKIQRTQQEDSAVYLCASSLNFNEQFFGPGTRLTVL.

The gene calls are TRBV4-1 and TRBJ2-7; D possibly matches TRBD1 or TRBD2 (5 bases each). This CDR3 has 15 residues. The germline CDR1 and CDR2 sequences are MGHRA and YSYEKL. V lost 3 bases, J lost 1 base, and 13 bases lay in between. The CDR3 sequence is CASSHDGAGSYEQYF. Here the CDR3 DNA reads TGCGCCAGCAGCCACGACGGGGCGGGTTCCTACGAGCAGTACTTC.

The V gene is TRBV2, the J gene TRBJ1-1; TRBD1 might be the D (6 bases). The CDR3 consists of 15 residues. Trimming stripped 5 bases from V and 5 bases from J, with 18 bases between. The germline CDR1 and CDR2 sequences are SNHLY and FYNNEI. The CDR3 nucleotides are TGTGCCAGCAGTTTGGACAACCGAAGGGGGACTGAAGCTTTCTTT. It translates to CASSLDNRRGTEAFF.